These 21 T cell receptor beta chains share one sample of origin, sequenced in a study of T-cell reconstitution after alpha-beta-depleted transplantation in children. A TCRbeta library incorporating unique molecular identifiers was prepared. Via MiXCR, TCRdb re-called the PCR reads, giving one row per CDR3 protein. The sample contains about 170,000 distinct CDR3 sequences, 11% of which appear only once. This sample comprised PBMCs, obtained before TCRalphabeta/CD19-depleted stem cell transplant. The receptors come from a boy aged 2 to 9 with acute myeloid leukemia, due to receive a stem cell transplant.

Many counts were recorded for this clonotype. J is TRBJ1-2 and V is TRBV2; weak D call: TRBD1 (5 bases). Germline CDR1 SNHLY, CDR2 FYNNEI. CDR3 length equals 16 residues. V lost 6 bases and J 8 bases, leaving 25 bases between the germline ends. CDR3: CASRDPGSTAPRGYTF. CDR3 bases: TGTGCCAGCAGGGACCCCGGGTCGACAGCTCCGAGAGGCTACACCTTC. Filled out from reference TRBV2 and TRBJ1-2, the complete variable domain reads EPEVTQTPSHQVTQMGQEVILRCVPISNHLYFYWYRQILGQKVEFLVSFYNNEISEKSEIFDDQFSVERPDGSNFTLKIRSTKLEDSAMYFCASRDPGSTAPRGYTFGSGTRLTVV.

This clonotype was observed at least ten times. The rearrangement links TRBV20-1 to TRBJ1-2; D may be TRBD1 (6 bases). Trimming removed 6 bases at V and 0 bases at J, with 17 bases between. The CDR3 has 15 amino acids. CDR1 and CDR2 from the germline V gene are DFQATT and SNEGSKA (reference sequence). For the CDR3, the DNA is TGCAGTGCGACCTGGGACACGTCAGCTAACTATGGCTACACCTTC. Translating gives CSATWDTSANYGYTF.

At least ten counts were recorded for this clonotype. In DNA form, the CDR3 reads TGTGCCAGCAGCCGAAACAGGGGGCTGAGGAATTCACCCCTCCACTTT. This sequence encodes CASSRNRGLRNSPLHF. This chain connects TRBV7-8 to TRBJ1-6; 9 nucleotides agree with TRBD1. V was clipped by 5 bases and J by 7 bases; unmatched bases: 9. CDR1 and CDR2 from the germline V gene are SGHVS and FQNEAQ. This CDR3 contains 16 residues.

The sample holds many counts of this clonotype. The chain links TRBV11-2 to TRBJ2-3; D is perhaps TRBD1 (6 bases). The germline CDR1 and CDR2 sequences are SGHAT and FQNNGV. The CDR3 consists of 19 residues. The germline V and J ends were trimmed by 6 bases and 0 bases, with 25 bases remaining between them. CDR3 DNA sequence: TGTGCCAGCAGTCTGGTTGCCTTGAGGGGGAGTACAAGCACAGATACGCAGTATTTT. This sequence encodes CASSLVALRGSTSTDTQYF.

This clonotype was observed at least ten times. Here the CDR3 reads CASSQDAAAEQYF. CDR3 sequence (DNA): TGCGCCAGCAGCCAAGATGCTGCCGCAGAGCAGTACTTC. V gene TRBV4-1 combines with J gene TRBJ2-7; D unresolved. V was cut by 0 bases and J by 7 bases, with 10 bases left in between. Germline V lookup: CDR1 MGHRA, CDR2 YSYEKL. This CDR3 has 13 amino acids.

This clonotype was recorded at least ten times. The genes are TRBV27 and TRBJ2-5, with D unresolved. The CDR3 is 14 amino acids. V was shortened by 3 bases and J by 2 bases, with 10 bases between the two germline ends. Germline-derived CDR1 and CDR2 are MNHEY and SMNVEV (reference sequence). CDR3 nucleotides: TGTGCCAGCAGTTTTTTAGGGCGTCAAGAGACCCAGTACTTC. Translated: CASSFLGRQETQYF.

This clonotype was observed many times. The rearrangement links TRBV20-1 to TRBJ1-1, with unresolved D. CDR3 length: 11 residues. The ends were cut back, 6 bases at V and 8 bases at J, with 13 bases in the middle. CDR1 is DFQATT, CDR2 SNEGSKA, per germline (reference sequence). The chain's CDR3 is CSAVPREEAFF. Here the CDR3 DNA reads TGCAGTGCGGTACCGAGGGAAGAAGCTTTCTTT.

In regard to this clonotype: A clone one base away is much larger, so this may be a read error. The V call is TRBV6-1, the J call TRBJ1-2, with a tentative D call TRBD1 (5 bases). The CDR3 is made up of 13 amino acids. Per germline, CDR1 MNHNS and CDR2 SASEGT. The CDR3 DNA is TGTGCCAGCAGTGAGGCAGGGAGGAGCGGCTACCCCTTC. It is translated as CASSEAGRSGYPF.

This clonotype was counted ten times or more. V gene TRBV18 combines with J gene TRBJ1-5, with D unclear. This CDR3 has 15 amino acids. V gave up 5 bases and J gave up 1 base, with 12 bases separating them. CDR1 KGHSH and CDR2 LQKENI come from the germline V gene. DNA of the CDR3: TGTGCCAGCTCAAAGGAAACATTGAGCAATCAGCCCCAGCATTTT. Amino acids: CASSKETLSNQPQHF.

J is TRBJ2-1 and V is TRBV27; 13 bases agree with TRBD2. The CDR3 spans 15 residues. The V segment lost 11 bases and the J segment 5 bases; nucleotides outside the gene matches: 9. Germline loops: CDR1 MNHEY, CDR2 SMNVEV (reference sequence). The CDR3 sequence: CAGSPGTSGNNEQFF. The CDR3 bases are TGTGCCGGTTCACCGGGGACTAGCGGGAACAATGAGCAGTTCTTC.

This clonotype was counted many times. The CDR3 DNA sequence: TGCGCCAGCAGCCAAATCCCGACGGATTATAGCAATCAGCCCCAGCATTTT. Translated: CASSQIPTDYSNQPQHF. This chain joins TRBV4-1 and TRBJ1-5; D unresolved. CDR1 is MGHRA, CDR2 YSYEKL, per germline. CDR3 length: 17 residues. Between the trimmed V and J ends, which lost 2 bases and 0 bases, there was a span of 14 bases.

At least ten counts were recorded for this clonotype. This chain links TRBV18 with TRBJ1-5, with D perhaps matching TRBD1 (5 bases). From germline, CDR1 is KGHSH and CDR2 LQKENI. Deletions cut 8 bases from V and 2 bases from J, with 16 bases between. This CDR3 has 15 residues. The CDR3 is CASRRDGFGNQPQHF. DNA for the CDR3: TGTGCCAGCAGAAGGGACGGATTCGGCAATCAGCCCCAGCATTTT.

This clonotype was seen ten or more times. This rearrangement joins TRBV27 to TRBJ1-2; D gene ambiguous. Germline V CDR1 and CDR2: MNHEY, SMNVEV (reference sequence). CDR3 size: 14 residues. V lost 6 bases and J lost 4, with 15 bases in between. The CDR3 sequence is CASSRNPGSYGYTF. In nucleotides, the CDR3 is TGTGCCAGCAGCCGAAATCCCGGGTCCTATGGCTACACCTTC.

The V gene is TRBV14, the J gene TRBJ2-1; 7 nucleotides agree with TRBD2. Germline values: CDR1 SGHDN, CDR2 FVKESK. J lost 8 bases, V lost 4 bases, and 14 bases had no gene match. The CDR3 contains 16 residues. For the CDR3, the DNA is TGTGCCAGCAGCCGCGAATGGGGGGGGTCCGGGGATGAGCAGTTCTTC. It yields the protein CASSREWGGSGDEQFF.

Many counts were recorded for this clonotype. The gene calls are TRBV20-1 and TRBJ2-1; tentatively, D is TRBD2 (6 bases). Germline V gene sequence: CDR1 DFQATT, CDR2 SNEGSKA (reference sequence). CDR3 length equals 14 residues. Trimming stripped 5 bases from V and 6 bases from J, with 17 bases between. This CDR3 is CSAPEMEAGNEQFF. In DNA, the CDR3 is TGCAGTGCTCCCGAGATGGAAGCGGGCAATGAGCAGTTCTTC.

This clonotype was counted many times. V and J are TRBV12-3 or TRBV12-4 and TRBJ2-7; TRBD1 agrees at 7 bases. J was trimmed by 3 bases and V by 9 bases; bases with no gene match: 11. The CDR3 is 14 residues long. Here the CDR3 reads CARFQGVISYEQYF. DNA of the CDR3: TGTGCCAGATTCCAGGGGGTGATAAGCTACGAGCAGTACTTC.

This clonotype was seen repeatedly, ten times or more. V is TRBV20-1 and J is TRBJ2-1; D may be TRBD2 (5 bases). Per germline, CDR1 DFQATT and CDR2 SNEGSKA (reference sequence). Trimming shortened V by 6 bases and J by 5 bases, and 26 bases separated the two germline ends. The CDR3 runs 17 residues. CDR3 sequence reads: CSAPDWLRRDNHNEQFF. DNA for the CDR3: TGCAGTGCCCCGGACTGGCTGAGGCGTGATAACCACAATGAGCAGTTCTTC.

This clonotype was recorded at least ten times. The genes are TRBV10-3 and TRBJ2-7; 10 nucleotides match TRBD2. V was clipped by 0 bases and J by 2 bases; unmatched bases: 10. Germline-derived CDR1 and CDR2 are ENHRY and SYGVKD. The CDR3 has 18 amino acids. This CDR3 reads CAISESTLASGSPYEQYF. CDR3 DNA: TGTGCCATCAGTGAGTCGACTCTGGCTAGCGGGAGTCCCTACGAGCAGTACTTC.

As to this clonotype: A read error may be the cause here, since a much bigger clone is one base away. The gene calls are TRBV20-1 and TRBJ2-1; D not certain. Trimming took off 5 bases at V and 7 bases at J, with 6 bases between the two ends. Germline assignment: CDR1 DFQATT and CDR2 SNEGSKA (reference sequence). The CDR3 has 10 amino acids. The CDR3, as DNA: TGCAGTGCTTTAATAAATGAGCAGTTCTTC. Translating it yields CSALINEQFF.

This clonotype was counted at least ten times. V is TRBV28 and J is TRBJ2-1; D not certain. The CDR3 has 17 residues. The V end lost 2 bases, the J end lost 8 bases, and 22 bases lay between the germline ends. Looked up from germline, CDR1 is MDHEN and CDR2 is SYDVKM. The CDR3 nucleotides are TGTGCCAGCAGTTTAGGCGCAACTCGGATGGAGTTTTATGAGCAGTTCTTC. This gives the protein CASSLGATRMEFYEQFF.

This clonotype has at least ten counts. The V gene is TRBV12-3 or TRBV12-4, the J gene TRBJ1-1, with unresolved D. The CDR3 has 12 residues. The V and J ends lost 7 bases and 5 bases respectively, with 11 bases between them. Written as DNA, the CDR3 is TGTGCCAGCAACTTCGCGGGTACTGAAGCTTTCTTT. This encodes CASNFAGTEAFF.